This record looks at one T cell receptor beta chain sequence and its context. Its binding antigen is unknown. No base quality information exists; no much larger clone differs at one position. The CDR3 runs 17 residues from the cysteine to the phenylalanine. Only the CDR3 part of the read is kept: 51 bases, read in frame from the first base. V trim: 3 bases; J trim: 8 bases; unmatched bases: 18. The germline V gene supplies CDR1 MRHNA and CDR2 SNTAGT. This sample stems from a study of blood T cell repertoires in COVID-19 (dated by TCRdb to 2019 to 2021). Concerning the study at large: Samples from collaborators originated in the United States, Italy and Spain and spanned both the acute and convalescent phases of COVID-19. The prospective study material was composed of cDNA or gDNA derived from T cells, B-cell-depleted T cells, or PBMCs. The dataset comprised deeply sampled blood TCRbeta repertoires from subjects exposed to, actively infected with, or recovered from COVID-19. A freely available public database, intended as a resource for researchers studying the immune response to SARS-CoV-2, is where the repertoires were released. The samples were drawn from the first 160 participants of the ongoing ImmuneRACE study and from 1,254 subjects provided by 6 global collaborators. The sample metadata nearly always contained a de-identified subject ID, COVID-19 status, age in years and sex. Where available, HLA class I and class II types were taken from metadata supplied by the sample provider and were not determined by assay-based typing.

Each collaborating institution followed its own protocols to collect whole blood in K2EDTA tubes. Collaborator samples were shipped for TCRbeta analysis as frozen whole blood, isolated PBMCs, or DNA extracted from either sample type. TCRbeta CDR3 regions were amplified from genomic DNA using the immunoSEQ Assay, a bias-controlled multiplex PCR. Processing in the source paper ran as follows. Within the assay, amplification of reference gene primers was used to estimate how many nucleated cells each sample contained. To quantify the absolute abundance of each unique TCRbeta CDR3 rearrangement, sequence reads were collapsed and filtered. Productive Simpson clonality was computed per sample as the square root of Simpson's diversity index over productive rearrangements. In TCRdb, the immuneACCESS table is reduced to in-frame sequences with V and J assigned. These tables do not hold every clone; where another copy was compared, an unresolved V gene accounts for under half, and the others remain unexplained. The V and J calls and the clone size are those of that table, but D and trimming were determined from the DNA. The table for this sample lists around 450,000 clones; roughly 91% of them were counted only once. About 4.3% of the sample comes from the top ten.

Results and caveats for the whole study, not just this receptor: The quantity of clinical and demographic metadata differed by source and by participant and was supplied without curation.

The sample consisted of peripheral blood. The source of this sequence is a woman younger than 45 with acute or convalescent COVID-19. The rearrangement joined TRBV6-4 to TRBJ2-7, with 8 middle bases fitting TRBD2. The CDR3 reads CASSELGLAGHCIQQYF. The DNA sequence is TGTGCCAGCAGTGAATTGGGGTTAGCGGGGCATTGTATTCAGCAGTACTTC.